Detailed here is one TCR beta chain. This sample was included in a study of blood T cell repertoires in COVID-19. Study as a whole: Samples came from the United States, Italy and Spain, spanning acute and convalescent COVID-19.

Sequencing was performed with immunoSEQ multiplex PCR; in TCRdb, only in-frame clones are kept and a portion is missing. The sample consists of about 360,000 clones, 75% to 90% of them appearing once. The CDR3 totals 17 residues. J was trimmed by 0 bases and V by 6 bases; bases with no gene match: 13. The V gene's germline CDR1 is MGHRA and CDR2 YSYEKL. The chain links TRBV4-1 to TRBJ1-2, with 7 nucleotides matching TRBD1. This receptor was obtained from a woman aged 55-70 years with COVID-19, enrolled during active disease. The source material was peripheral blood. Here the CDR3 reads CASRKLGQAFSNYGYTF. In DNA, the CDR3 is TGCGCCAGCAGAAAACTCGGACAGGCCTTCTCTAACTATGGCTACACCTTC.